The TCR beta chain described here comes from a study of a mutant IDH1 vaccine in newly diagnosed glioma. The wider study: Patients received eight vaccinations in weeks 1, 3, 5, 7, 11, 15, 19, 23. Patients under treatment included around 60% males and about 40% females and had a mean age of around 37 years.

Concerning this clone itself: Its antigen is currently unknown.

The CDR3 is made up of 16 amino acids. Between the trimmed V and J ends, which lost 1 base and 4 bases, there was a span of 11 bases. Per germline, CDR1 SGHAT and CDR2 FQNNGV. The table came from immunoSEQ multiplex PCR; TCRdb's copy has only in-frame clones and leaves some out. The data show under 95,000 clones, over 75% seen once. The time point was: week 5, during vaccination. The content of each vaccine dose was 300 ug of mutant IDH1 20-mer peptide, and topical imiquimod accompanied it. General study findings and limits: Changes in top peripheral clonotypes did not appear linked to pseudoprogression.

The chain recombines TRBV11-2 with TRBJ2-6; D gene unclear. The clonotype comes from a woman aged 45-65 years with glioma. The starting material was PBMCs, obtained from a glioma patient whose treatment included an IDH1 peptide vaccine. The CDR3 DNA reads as TGTGCCAGCAGCTTAGTGGGTCGGGTCGGGGCCAACGTCCTGACTTTC. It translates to CASSLVGRVGANVLTF.